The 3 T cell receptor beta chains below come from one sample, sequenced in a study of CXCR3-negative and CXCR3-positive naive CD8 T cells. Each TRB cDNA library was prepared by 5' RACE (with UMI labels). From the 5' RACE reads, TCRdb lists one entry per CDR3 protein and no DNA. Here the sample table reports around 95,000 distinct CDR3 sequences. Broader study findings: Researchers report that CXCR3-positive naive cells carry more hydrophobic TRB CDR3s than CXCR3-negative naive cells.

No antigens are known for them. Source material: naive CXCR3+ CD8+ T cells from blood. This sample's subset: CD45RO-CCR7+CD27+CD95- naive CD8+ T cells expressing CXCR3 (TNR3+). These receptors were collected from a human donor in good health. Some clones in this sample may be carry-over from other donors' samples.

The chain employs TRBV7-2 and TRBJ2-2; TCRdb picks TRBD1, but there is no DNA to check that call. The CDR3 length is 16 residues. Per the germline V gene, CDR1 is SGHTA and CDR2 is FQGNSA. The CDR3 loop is CASSYEPGGSAGELFF.

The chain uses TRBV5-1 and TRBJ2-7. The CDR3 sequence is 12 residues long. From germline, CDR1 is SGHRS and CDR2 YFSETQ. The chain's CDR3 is CASSITPYEQYF.

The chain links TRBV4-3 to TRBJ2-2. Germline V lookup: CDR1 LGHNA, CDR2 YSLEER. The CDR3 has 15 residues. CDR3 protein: CASSQDRWDAGELFF.